This TCR beta chain was obtained from a study of immune evolution from preneoplasia to lung adenocarcinoma. Study in general: HLA loss of heterozygosity: under 7.5% AIS, over 12% MIA, approximately 35% ADC, none AAH. Study-level points and caveats: Later-stage lesions seemingly showed higher T cell density and diversity than normal lung.

This clone has just a few counts. Its matching antigen is unknown. Data came from immunoSEQ multiplex PCR; TCRdb stores just in-frame clones and leaves some out. The repertoire holds thousands of clones, with more than 65% as singletons. The CDR3 has 17 residues. The trim removed 1 base at V and 0 bases at J, leaving 6 bases unmatched. Per germline, CDR1 SGHTA and CDR2 FQGTGA. Each case's diagnosis was confirmed by two pathologists on H&E. The sample comprised FFPE minimally invasive lung adenocarcinoma tissue. The V gene is TRBV7-3, the J gene TRBJ1-5; 7 bases match TRBD1. The clonotype was recovered from a person aged 50 or older with lung adenocarcinoma. The CDR3, as DNA: TGTGCCAGCAGCTTAAACAGGGGCCCTGATAGCAATCAGCCCCAGCATTTT. Translated: CASSLNRGPDSNQPQHF. Looking up the rest from reference TRBV7-3 and TRBJ1-5 gives the full variable domain: GAGVSQTPSNKVTEKGKYVELRCDPISGHTALYWYRQSLGQGPEFLIYFQGTGAADDSGLPNDRFFAVRPEGSVSTLKIQRTERGDSAVYLCASSLNRGPDSNQPQHFGDGTRLSIL.